This TCR beta chain was sequenced during a study of shared clonotypes between healthy human individuals. Trimming removed 5 bases from V and 4 bases from J, with 15 bases in between. There are 14 residues in the CDR3. CDR1 is SGHRS, CDR2 YFSETQ, per germline. Some clones are missing from TCRdb's copy, which holds only in-frame ones; the method was immunoSEQ multiplex PCR. The repertoire has a few million clones, 85% to 95% of them found once; the top ten carry approximately 0.4%. Material for sequencing was naive CD4+ T cells from PBMCs. As to subset: CD45RA+ positively selected. This chain uses TRBV5-1 with TRBJ1-2; D might be TRBD1 (6 bases). This TCR came from a man younger than 35 in good health. Some clones in this sample may be carry-over from other donors' samples. The CDR3 reads CASSLGQPTYGYTF. Here the CDR3 DNA reads TGCGCCAGCAGTCTTGGACAGCCTACCTATGGCTACACCTTC. Full variable domain (missing parts from reference TRBV5-1 and TRBJ1-2): KAGVTQTPRYLIKTRGQQVTLSCSPISGHRSVSWYQQTPGQGLQFLFEYFSETQRNKGNFPGRFSGRQFSNSRSEMNVSTLELGDSALYLCASSLGQPTYGYTFGSGTRLTVV.